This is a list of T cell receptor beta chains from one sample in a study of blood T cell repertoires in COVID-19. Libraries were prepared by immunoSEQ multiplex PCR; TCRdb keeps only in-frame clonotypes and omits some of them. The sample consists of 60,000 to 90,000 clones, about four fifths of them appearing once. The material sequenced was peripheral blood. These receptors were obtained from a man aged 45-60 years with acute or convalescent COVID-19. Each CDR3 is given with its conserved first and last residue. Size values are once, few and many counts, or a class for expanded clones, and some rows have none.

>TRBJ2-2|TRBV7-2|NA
CASSRQFTGELFF
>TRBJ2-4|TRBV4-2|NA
CASSLTGGVGNIQYF
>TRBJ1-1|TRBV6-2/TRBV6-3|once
CASSFAPILFNRGANTEAFF
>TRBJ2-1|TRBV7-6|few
CASSPGSDEQFF
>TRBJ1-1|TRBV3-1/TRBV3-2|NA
CASSRAPNTEAFF
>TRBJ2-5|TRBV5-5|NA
CASSLWGQSQETQYF
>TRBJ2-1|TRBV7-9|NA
CASSLPSEQFF
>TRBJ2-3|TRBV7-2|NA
CASRTSGTDTQYF
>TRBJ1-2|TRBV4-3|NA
CASSQDKWGEGGGYTF
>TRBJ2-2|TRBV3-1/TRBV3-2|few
CASSSLYTGELFF
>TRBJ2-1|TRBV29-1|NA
CSVERGTGGSNEQFF
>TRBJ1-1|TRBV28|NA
CASKPNSGLMNTEAFF
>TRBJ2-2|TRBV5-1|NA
CASTHDRARGTGELFF
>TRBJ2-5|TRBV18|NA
CASSPQGAQETQYF
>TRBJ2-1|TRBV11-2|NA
CASSSPNLAGTAYNEQFF
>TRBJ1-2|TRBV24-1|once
CATSDPRQGRGNYGYTF
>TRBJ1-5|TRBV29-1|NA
CSVRQSSNQPQHF
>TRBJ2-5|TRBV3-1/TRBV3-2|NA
CASSQGLGGGTQYF
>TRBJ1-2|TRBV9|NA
CASSPGTGAAYGYTF
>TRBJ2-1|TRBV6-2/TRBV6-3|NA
CASSYFGTGAHEQFF
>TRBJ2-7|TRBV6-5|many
CASTRAGRYEQYF
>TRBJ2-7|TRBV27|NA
CASRDGTGASYEQYF
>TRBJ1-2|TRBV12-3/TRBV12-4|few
CASTRQGSYGYTF
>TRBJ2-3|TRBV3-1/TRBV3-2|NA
CASSQGGASGGHTQYF
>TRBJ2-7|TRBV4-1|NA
CASSHPGYEQYF
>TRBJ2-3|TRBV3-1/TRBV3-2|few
CASSSFSGGSDTQYF
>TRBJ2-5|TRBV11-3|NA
CASSPQGGQETQYF
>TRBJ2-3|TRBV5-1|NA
CASSSGLAGVTDTQYF